This T cell receptor (beta chain) was identified in a study of graft-versus-host responses after intestinal transplantation. About the research overall: Transplant types were multivisceral, liver-intestinal, or isolated intestinal. Anti-thymocyte globulin was used for induction in all recipients, who then took tacrolimus and steroids for approximately 3 years.

Profiling relied on immunoSEQ multiplex PCR, and the TCRdb table lists in-frame clones only, not all of them. Altogether over 100,000 clones are present, 85% to 95% being singletons, with the ten largest covering more than 3%. A word on this clone: No antigen is known for it.

Germline V gene lookup returns CDR1 MNHEY and CDR2 SVGAGI. This CDR3 has 9 residues. V lost 7 bases to trimming and J lost 8 bases, with 4 bases between them. The rearrangement links TRBV6-5 to TRBJ2-3; no clear D gene. Sequenced material: unstimulated CD8+ T cells sorted from spleen or lymph node cells, taken before intestinal transplant. The TCR was taken from a human donor who received an intestinal transplant. The CDR3 loop is CASNPTQYF. CDR3 in DNA: TGTGCCAGCAATCCTACGCAGTATTTT.